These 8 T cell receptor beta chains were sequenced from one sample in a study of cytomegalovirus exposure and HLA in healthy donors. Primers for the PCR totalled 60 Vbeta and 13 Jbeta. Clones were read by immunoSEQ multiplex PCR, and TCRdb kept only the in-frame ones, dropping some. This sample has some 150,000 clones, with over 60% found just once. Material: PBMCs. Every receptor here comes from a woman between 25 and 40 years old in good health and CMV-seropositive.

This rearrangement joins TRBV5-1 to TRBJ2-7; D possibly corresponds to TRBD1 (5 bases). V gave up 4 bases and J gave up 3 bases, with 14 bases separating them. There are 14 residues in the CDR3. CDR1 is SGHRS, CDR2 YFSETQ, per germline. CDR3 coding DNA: TGCGCCAGCAGCGCAATAGACAGATACTACGAGCAGTACTTC. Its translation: CASSAIDRYYEQYF. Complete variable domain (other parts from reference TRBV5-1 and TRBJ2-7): KAGVTQTPRYLIKTRGQQVTLSCSPISGHRSVSWYQQTPGQGLQFLFEYFSETQRNKGNFPGRFSGRQFSNSRSEMNVSTLELGDSALYLCASSAIDRYYEQYFGPGTRLTVT.

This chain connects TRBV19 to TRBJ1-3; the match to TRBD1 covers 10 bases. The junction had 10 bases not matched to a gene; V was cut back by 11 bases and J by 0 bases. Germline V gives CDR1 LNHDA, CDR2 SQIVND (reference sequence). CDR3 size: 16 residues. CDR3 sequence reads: CAVAGQGFVSGNTIYF. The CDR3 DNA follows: TGTGCCGTGGCGGGACAGGGGTTTGTCTCTGGAAACACCATATATTTT. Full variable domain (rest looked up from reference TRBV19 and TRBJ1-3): DGGITQSPKYLFRKEGQNVTLSCEQNLNHDAMYWYRQDPGQGLRLIYYSQIVNDFQKGDIAEGYSVSREKKESFPLTVTSAQKNPTAFYLCAVAGQGFVSGNTIYFGEGSWLTVV.

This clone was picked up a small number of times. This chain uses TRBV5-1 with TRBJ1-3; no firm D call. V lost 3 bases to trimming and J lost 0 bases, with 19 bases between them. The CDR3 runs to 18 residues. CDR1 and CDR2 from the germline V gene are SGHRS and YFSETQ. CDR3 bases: TGCGCCAGCAGCTCCGGACGGACTGCCCAGAGCTCTGGAAACACCATATATTTT. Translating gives CASSSGRTAQSSGNTIYF.

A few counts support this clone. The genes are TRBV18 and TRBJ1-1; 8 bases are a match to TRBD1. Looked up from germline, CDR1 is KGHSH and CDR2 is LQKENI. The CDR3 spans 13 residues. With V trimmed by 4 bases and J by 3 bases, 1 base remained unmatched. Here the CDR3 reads CASSLTGDTEAFF. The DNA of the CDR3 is TGTGCCAGCTCACTGACAGGGGACACTGAAGCTTTCTTT.

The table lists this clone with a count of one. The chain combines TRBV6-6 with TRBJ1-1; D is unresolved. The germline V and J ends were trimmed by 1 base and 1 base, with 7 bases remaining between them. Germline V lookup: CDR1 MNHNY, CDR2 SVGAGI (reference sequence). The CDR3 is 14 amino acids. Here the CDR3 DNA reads TGTGCCAGCAGTTACTTAGACACGAACACTGAAGCTTTCTTT. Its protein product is CASSYLDTNTEAFF.

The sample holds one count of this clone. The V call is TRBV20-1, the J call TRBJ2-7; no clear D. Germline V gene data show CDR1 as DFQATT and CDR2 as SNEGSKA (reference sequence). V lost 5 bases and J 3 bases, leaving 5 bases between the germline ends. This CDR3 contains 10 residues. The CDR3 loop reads CSAFGYEQYF. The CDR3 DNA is TGCAGTGCTTTCGGCTACGAGCAGTACTTC.

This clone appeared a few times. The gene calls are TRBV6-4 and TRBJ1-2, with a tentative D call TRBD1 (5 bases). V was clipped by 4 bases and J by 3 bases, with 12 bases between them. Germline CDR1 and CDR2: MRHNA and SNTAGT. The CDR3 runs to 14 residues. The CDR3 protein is CASSVDSQHYGYTF. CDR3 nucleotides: TGTGCCAGCAGTGTCGACAGCCAACACTATGGCTACACCTTC.

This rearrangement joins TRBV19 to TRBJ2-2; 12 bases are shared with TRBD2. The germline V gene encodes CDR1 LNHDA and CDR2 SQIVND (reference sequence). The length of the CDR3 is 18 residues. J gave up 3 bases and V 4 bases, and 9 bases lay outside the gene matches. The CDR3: CASSNWTSGKGYTGELFF. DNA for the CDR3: TGTGCCAGTAGTAATTGGACTAGCGGGAAAGGGTACACCGGGGAGCTGTTTTTT.